This T cell receptor (beta chain) comes out of a study of blood T cell repertoires in COVID-19 (dated by TCRdb to the early 2020s). Study-wide context: Samples covering the acute and convalescent phases of COVID-19 were provided by collaborators in the United States, Italy and Spain. The dataset comprised deeply sampled blood TCRbeta repertoires from subjects exposed to, actively infected with, or recovered from COVID-19. A freely available public database, intended as a resource for researchers studying the immune response to SARS-CoV-2, is where the repertoires were released. Where HLA class I and class II types were available, the types were taken from metadata supplied by the sample provider, not from assay-based typing. The samples were drawn from the first 160 participants of the ongoing ImmuneRACE study and from roughly 1,300 subjects provided by 6 global collaborators. Sample metadata almost always included a de-identified subject ID, COVID-19 status, age in years and sex. The prospective study material was composed of cDNA or gDNA derived from T cells, B-cell-depleted T cells, or PBMCs.

To note about this clone: No antigen is known for it. No base quality information exists; no much larger clone differs at one position.

Each collaborating institution followed its own protocols to collect whole blood in K2EDTA tubes. Collaborator samples were shipped for TCRbeta analysis as frozen whole blood, isolated PBMCs, or DNA extracted from either sample type. TCRbeta CDR3 regions were amplified from genomic DNA using the immunoSEQ Assay, a bias-controlled multiplex PCR. The study's processing was this. The number of nucleated cells in each sample was estimated by amplification of reference gene primers within the assay. Sequence reads were collapsed and filtered to measure the absolute abundance of every unique TCRbeta CDR3 rearrangement. For each sample, productive Simpson clonality was calculated as the square root of Simpson's diversity index across productive rearrangements. TCRdb took over this immuneACCESS table, retaining in-frame rearrangements with V and J assigned. Such tables are incomplete; in checked studies, under half of the missing clones stem from an unresolved V gene, and the remainder is unexplained. V, J and clone size derive from that table, while D and trimming were established from the DNA sequence. This sample lists around 35,000 clones; nearly 90% were detected once. 12% of the sample is in the top ten clones.

Deletion took 5 bases off V and 7 bases off J, with a span of 20 bases between the germline ends. CDR1 and CDR2 are drawn from the germline V gene: SGHTA, FQGTGA. From cysteine to phenylalanine, the CDR3 is 15 amino acids long. The CDR3 DNA has 45 bases and is translated from base 1. Study-level results and caveats: How much clinical and demographic metadata was included differed by source and by participant, and the metadata was provided uncurated.

The material sequenced was peripheral blood. This TCR was sampled from a man aged 55-75 years with active COVID-19. Recombination linked TRBV7-3 to TRBJ1-2; D gene: possibly TRBD1, on 6 matching bases. The bases are TGTGCCAGCAGCCCTGGGACGGAAAGGGGGTCTGGCTACACCTTC. This encodes CASSPGTERGSGYTF.